The clone carrying this TCR beta chain was detected once. The CDR3 sequence is 14 residues long. From germline, CDR1 is SGHNT and CDR2 YYREEE (reference sequence). Trimming left V 2 bases short and J 2 bases short, with 10 bases between. The data were obtained in a study of blood T cell repertoires in COVID-19. Across the whole study: Sites across the United States, Italy and Spain contributed samples from acute and convalescent COVID-19. PBMCs, B-cell-depleted T cells, or T cells were the source of the cDNA or gDNA that made up the material.

Original processing methods: Reference gene primer amplification gave nucleated cell count estimates. Using immunoSEQ multiplex PCR, the repertoire was profiled, and TCRdb retains in-frame clones only, with some absent. D and trimming come from the DNA, and the V and J calls and clone size come from that table. The sample yields 99,000 or so clones, 85% to 90% seen once. This receptor was taken from a human donor in a cohort sampled during active COVID-19. This chain uses TRBV5-4 with TRBJ1-2; the D is unclear. The sample was peripheral blood. In DNA form, the CDR3 reads TGTGCCAGCAGCTTACCCGGGGTCAACTATGGCTACACCTTC. This gives the protein CASSLPGVNYGYTF.